This paragraph covers one TCR beta chain sequence. The sample belongs to a study of blood T cell repertoires in COVID-19. Study background: PBMCs, B-cell-depleted T cells, or T cells were the source of the cDNA or gDNA that made up the material.

Per the authors' pipeline: It was from reference gene primer amplification that nucleated cell counts were estimated. The method was immunoSEQ multiplex PCR; TCRdb's version includes in-frame clones alone and lacks a portion of them. V and J calls and clone size are copied from that table; D and trimming were computed from the DNA. Seen here are around 97,000 clones, 84% observed once, and the top ten hold around 13%. The CDR3 is 15 amino acids. V lost 2 bases and J lost 0, with 8 bases in between. Germline CDR1 and CDR2: MGHRA and YSYEKL. This clonotype originated in a human donor in a cohort sampled during active or convalescent COVID-19. V gene TRBV4-1 combines with J gene TRBJ1-5, with no clear D. The sample taken for sequencing was peripheral blood. The CDR3 loop reads CASSQPGYSNQPQHF. The CDR3 DNA is TGCGCCAGCAGCCAACCGGGGTATAGCAATCAGCCCCAGCATTTT.